The present T cell receptor (beta chain) was sequenced within a study of blood T cell repertoires in COVID-19. The data were produced by immunoSEQ multiplex PCR, yet TCRdb's version contains in-frame clones alone and is incomplete. The sample yields 70,000 to 100,000 clones, more than 75% seen once. This CDR3 contains 12 residues. Deletions cut 2 bases from V and 5 bases from J, with 4 bases between. Germline-derived CDR1 and CDR2 are MNHNY and SVGAGI (reference sequence). The chain recombines TRBV6-6 with TRBJ2-1; no reliable D call. Material: peripheral blood. The TCR was taken from a woman aged 80 or over with active COVID-19. The CDR3 is CASSYTDNEQFF. The CDR3 DNA is TGTGCCAGCAGTTACACTGACAATGAGCAGTTCTTC.